The 2 T cell receptor beta chains reported below all come from one sample, sequenced in a study of shared clonotypes between healthy human individuals. TCRdb's copy holds only in-frame clones and misses some; the assay was immunoSEQ multiplex PCR. Seen here are some 480,000 clones, roughly 85% observed once, and the top ten hold approximately 12%. The specimen sequenced was PBMCs. The receptor set was obtained from a woman in her thirties or forties in good health. Some clones in this sample may be carry-over from other donors' samples.

This clone has more than one count but fewer than ten. The chain joins TRBV30 to TRBJ2-7; TRBD2 matches at 8 bases. The CDR3 is made up of 15 amino acids. Germline V gene lookup returns CDR1 GTSNPN and CDR2 SVGIG (reference sequence). The junction had 7 bases not matched to a gene; V was cut back by 3 bases and J by 0 bases. The CDR3 sequence is CAWRPGGGGSYEQYF. The CDR3 nucleotides are TGTGCCTGGAGGCCCGGGGGGGGTGGCTCCTACGAGCAGTACTTC.

The chain is built from TRBV7-9 and TRBJ1-5; 9 positions match TRBD1. CDR1 is SEHNR, CDR2 FQNEAQ, per germline (reference sequence). The CDR3 runs to 17 residues. Unmatched junction bases numbered 8, after V lost 5 bases and J lost 0 bases. The CDR3 sequence: CASSGTGRFSSNQPQHF. DNA for the CDR3: TGTGCCAGCAGCGGGACAGGGAGGTTCAGTAGCAATCAGCCCCAGCATTTT. Full variable domain (outside the CDR3, taken from reference TRBV7-9 and TRBJ1-5): DTGVSQNPRHKITKRGQNVTFRCDPISEHNRLYWYRQTLGQGPEFLTYFQNEAQLEKSRLLSDRFSAERPKGSFSTLEIQRTEQGDSAMYLCASSGTGRFSSNQPQHFGDGTRLSIL.